These T cell receptor beta chains were read from a single sample in a study of human T cells and chemical hapten exposure. MiXCR was run by TCRdb on the RACE reads, yielding one entry per CDR3 protein. Of tens of thousands of distinct CDR3 sequences listed, roughly 9.6% are singletons. Sequences were derived from whole blood, sampled in connection with sensitization to the hapten diphenylcyclopropenone (DPC). These receptors were collected from a man in his forties with alopecia areata. Some clones in this sample may be carry-over from other donors' samples. CDR3s include the opening cysteine and the closing phenylalanine or tryptophan. D genes are given only for firm matches. Clone size is not always given. Where it is, it says once, few, many or a class for expanded clones.

j_call: TRBJ2-1; d_call: TRBD2; v_call: TRBV27; clone_size: .; cdr3_aa: CASSLQLAYEQFF; cdr3_nt: TGTGCCAGCAGTTTACAACTAGCGTATGAGCAGTTCTTC
j_call: TRBJ2-3; d_call: TRBD1; v_call: TRBV6-2/TRBV6-3; clone_size: .; cdr3_aa: CASSYLIGTGSTDTQYF; cdr3_nt: TGTGCCAGCAGTTACCTCATCGGGACAGGCAGCACAGATACGCAGTATTTT
j_call: TRBJ2-7; d_call: .; v_call: TRBV28; clone_size: many; cdr3_aa: CASSQNGPSYEQYF; cdr3_nt: TGTGCCAGCAGTCAAAACGGGCCCTCCTACGAGCAGTACTTC
j_call: TRBJ1-1; d_call: .; v_call: TRBV4-3; clone_size: .; cdr3_aa: CASSQESGRRYMNTEAFF; cdr3_nt: TGCGCCAGCAGCCAAGAATCAGGGAGGCGATACATGAACACTGAAGCTTTCTTT
j_call: TRBJ2-1; d_call: TRBD2; v_call: TRBV6-2/TRBV6-3; clone_size: few; cdr3_aa: CASSSGSANEQFF; cdr3_nt: TGTGCCAGCTCAAGCGGGAGTGCCAATGAGCAGTTCTTC
j_call: TRBJ1-1; d_call: .; v_call: TRBV7-3; clone_size: many; cdr3_aa: CASSLRGVDTEAFF; cdr3_nt: TGTGCCAGCAGCTTAAGAGGGGTGGACACTGAAGCTTTCTTT
j_call: TRBJ2-2; d_call: .; v_call: TRBV12-3/TRBV12-4; clone_size: many; cdr3_aa: CASSLERAITGELFF; cdr3_nt: TGTGCCAGCAGTTTAGAAAGGGCGATTACCGGGGAGCTGTTTTTT
j_call: TRBJ2-2; d_call: TRBD2; v_call: TRBV6-2/TRBV6-3; clone_size: many; cdr3_aa: CASSYGGAGELFF; cdr3_nt: TGTGCCAGCAGTTACGGGGGGGCCGGGGAGCTGTTTTTT
j_call: TRBJ2-1; d_call: TRBD2; v_call: TRBV12-3/TRBV12-4; clone_size: .; cdr3_aa: CASSLAGEVRAEQFF; cdr3_nt: TGTGCCAGCAGTCTAGCGGGAGAGGTACGCGCTGAGCAGTTCTTC
j_call: TRBJ2-3; d_call: .; v_call: TRBV12-5; clone_size: .; cdr3_aa: CASGLLSANTQYF; cdr3_nt: TGTGCTAGTGGTTTACTTAGCGCAAATACGCAGTATTTT
j_call: TRBJ2-1; d_call: .; v_call: TRBV7-9; clone_size: .; cdr3_aa: CASSSLTGSSADFLYNEQFF; cdr3_nt: TGTGCCAGCAGCTCCCTCACCGGGTCCTCAGCGGATTTCCTCTACAATGAGCAGTTCTTC
j_call: TRBJ1-6; d_call: .; v_call: TRBV12-3/TRBV12-4; clone_size: many; cdr3_aa: CASSRDRNSPLHF; cdr3_nt: TGTGCCAGCAGTCGGGACCGGAATTCACCCCTCCACTTT
j_call: TRBJ2-7; d_call: TRBD2; v_call: TRBV28; clone_size: many; cdr3_aa: CASGTGGASGRYEQYF; cdr3_nt: TGCGCGAGTGGAACAGGTGGGGCTAGCGGCCGCTACGAGCAGTACTTC
j_call: TRBJ1-1; d_call: TRBD1; v_call: TRBV12-3/TRBV12-4; clone_size: .; cdr3_aa: CASITGQGNTEAFF; cdr3_nt: TGTGCCAGCATTACGGGACAGGGAAACACTGAAGCTTTCTTT
j_call: TRBJ2-3; d_call: .; v_call: TRBV3-1; clone_size: .; cdr3_aa: CASSQRDPVDTQYF; cdr3_nt: TGTGCCAGCAGCCAGCGGGACCCTGTGGATACGCAGTATTTT
j_call: TRBJ1-5; d_call: .; v_call: TRBV20-1; clone_size: few; cdr3_aa: CSARVGGNTANQPQHF; cdr3_nt: TGCAGTGCTCGAGTCGGGGGAAACACTGCAAATCAGCCCCAGCATTTT
j_call: TRBJ2-2; d_call: .; v_call: TRBV19; clone_size: few; cdr3_aa: CAGGGSGGTGELFF; cdr3_nt: TGTGCCGGAGGGGGGTCAGGAGGGACCGGGGAGCTGTTTTTT
j_call: TRBJ2-1; d_call: .; v_call: TRBV2; clone_size: .; cdr3_aa: CASSEALPFEQFF; cdr3_nt: TGTGCCAGCAGTGAAGCGCTCCCGTTCGAGCAGTTCTTC
j_call: TRBJ2-7; d_call: TRBD2; v_call: TRBV6-2/TRBV6-3; clone_size: few; cdr3_aa: CASSYPNGLAGTYEQYF; cdr3_nt: TGTGCCAGCAGTTACCCTAATGGACTAGCGGGCACCTACGAGCAGTACTTC
j_call: TRBJ1-3; d_call: .; v_call: TRBV12-3/TRBV12-4; clone_size: many; cdr3_aa: CASILQGLLSGNTIYF; cdr3_nt: TGTGCCAGCATTCTCCAGGGGCTTCTCTCTGGAAACACCATATATTTT
j_call: TRBJ2-1; d_call: TRBD2; v_call: TRBV6-6; clone_size: few; cdr3_aa: CASNRLASGRNNEQFF; cdr3_nt: TGTGCCAGCAACAGACTCGCTAGCGGGAGGAACAATGAGCAGTTCTTC
j_call: TRBJ2-3; d_call: TRBD1; v_call: TRBV6-6; clone_size: few; cdr3_aa: CASSYRTGFTDTQYF; cdr3_nt: TGTGCCAGCAGTTACCGGACAGGGTTCACAGATACGCAGTATTTT
j_call: TRBJ1-5; d_call: TRBD1; v_call: TRBV3-1; clone_size: .; cdr3_aa: CVSSQGTGDQPQHF; cdr3_nt: TGTGTCAGCAGCCAGGGGACAGGGGATCAGCCCCAGCATTTT
j_call: TRBJ1-1; d_call: .; v_call: TRBV19; clone_size: .; cdr3_aa: CASSPWAVGTEAFF; cdr3_nt: TGTGCCAGTAGTCCCTGGGCGGTTGGGACTGAAGCTTTCTTT
j_call: TRBJ1-5; d_call: .; v_call: TRBV28; clone_size: few; cdr3_aa: CASRSGSNQPQHF; cdr3_nt: TGTGCCAGCAGGTCAGGGAGCAATCAGCCCCAGCATTTT
j_call: TRBJ1-1; d_call: TRBD1; v_call: TRBV9; clone_size: few; cdr3_aa: CASSEQGTTEAFF; cdr3_nt: TGTGCCAGCAGCGAACAGGGGACCACTGAAGCTTTCTTT
j_call: TRBJ1-1; d_call: TRBD1; v_call: TRBV6-5; clone_size: .; cdr3_aa: CASSYGTGETEAFF; cdr3_nt: TGTGCCAGCAGTTACGGGACAGGGGAGACTGAAGCTTTCTTT
j_call: TRBJ2-3; d_call: .; v_call: TRBV4-3; clone_size: .; cdr3_aa: CASSQEPPGALTDTQYF; cdr3_nt: TGCGCCAGCAGCCAAGAGCCCCCAGGGGCCCTCACAGATACGCAGTATTTT
j_call: TRBJ1-6; d_call: .; v_call: TRBV4-2; clone_size: .; cdr3_aa: CASSQPRGGINSPLHF; cdr3_nt: TGTGCCAGCAGCCAACCCCGAGGAGGGATCAATTCACCCCTCCACTTT
j_call: TRBJ1-1; d_call: .; v_call: TRBV20-1; clone_size: few; cdr3_aa: CSASGRSDTEAFF; cdr3_nt: TGCAGTGCTAGTGGACGGTCGGACACTGAAGCTTTCTTT
j_call: TRBJ2-1; d_call: TRBD2; v_call: TRBV5-1; clone_size: .; cdr3_aa: CASSVAQVGREGDEQFF; cdr3_nt: TGCGCCAGCAGCGTCGCTCAGGTCGGGCGGGAGGGTGATGAGCAGTTCTTC
j_call: TRBJ2-3; d_call: TRBD2; v_call: TRBV5-1; clone_size: .; cdr3_aa: CASSLAGLAPDTQYF; cdr3_nt: TGCGCCAGCAGCTTGGCGGGACTAGCCCCAGATACGCAGTATTTT
j_call: TRBJ2-5; d_call: .; v_call: TRBV9; clone_size: few; cdr3_aa: CASSVSGTQPYQETQYF; cdr3_nt: TGTGCCAGCAGCGTATCGGGGACCCAACCGTACCAAGAGACCCAGTACTTC
j_call: TRBJ2-1; d_call: TRBD2; v_call: TRBV10-3; clone_size: .; cdr3_aa: CAISEVRTSGYNEQFF; cdr3_nt: TGTGCCATCAGTGAGGTTAGGACTAGCGGATACAATGAGCAGTTCTTC
j_call: TRBJ2-1; d_call: TRBD2; v_call: TRBV11-2; clone_size: many; cdr3_aa: CASSLTSGNRDEQFF; cdr3_nt: TGTGCCAGCAGCTTGACTAGCGGGAATCGCGATGAGCAGTTCTTC
j_call: TRBJ2-5; d_call: TRBD2; v_call: TRBV12-3/TRBV12-4; clone_size: .; cdr3_aa: CASSPLAGDKETQYF; cdr3_nt: TGTGCCAGCAGTCCCCTAGCGGGGGACAAAGAGACCCAGTACTTC
j_call: TRBJ2-4; d_call: TRBD1; v_call: TRBV30; clone_size: few; cdr3_aa: CAWGQGKNIQYF; cdr3_nt: TGTGCCTGGGGACAGGGAAAAAACATTCAGTACTTC
j_call: TRBJ2-3; d_call: TRBD2; v_call: TRBV20-1; clone_size: .; cdr3_aa: CSARERRRLAGSTDTQYF; cdr3_nt: TGCAGTGCTAGAGAGAGACGGAGACTAGCGGGAAGTACAGATACGCAGTATTTT